This passage covers 18 T cell receptor beta chains from one sample sequenced in a study of shared clonotypes between healthy human individuals. Profiled with immunoSEQ multiplex PCR; TCRdb holds only in-frame clones, not every one. Counted here are 550,000 to 700,000 clones, around three quarters occurring once; the ten biggest clones make up roughly 2%. Sequencing input: memory CD4+ T cells sorted from blood. Regarding subset: CD45RA-negative fraction. Receptor source: a young woman in good health.

CDR3 sequence reads: CASQDSRREKLFF. Here the CDR3 DNA reads TGCGCCAGCCAGGACAGTAGAAGGGAAAAACTGTTTTTT. The V gene is TRBV5-1, the J gene TRBJ1-4; a weak D match, TRBD1 (6 bases). Deletions cut 7 bases from V and 8 bases from J, with 15 bases between. The germline CDR1 and CDR2 sequences are SGHRS and YFSETQ. The CDR3 consists of 13 residues. The entire variable domain, with the rest obtained from reference TRBV5-1 and TRBJ1-4, is as follows: KAGVTQTPRYLIKTRGQQVTLSCSPISGHRSVSWYQQTPGQGLQFLFEYFSETQRNKGNFPGRFSGRQFSNSRSEMNVSTLELGDSALYLCASQDSRREKLFFGSGTQLSVL.

This clone has just a few counts. The CDR3 bases are TGTGCCAGCAGTTTATCTGCCGGGGAGCTGTTTTTT. Its protein is CASSLSAGELFF. The rearrangement joins TRBV28 to TRBJ2-2; no reliable D call. The CDR3 contains 12 residues. From germline, CDR1 is MDHEN and CDR2 SYDVKM. The V end was cut by 1 base, the J end by 6 bases, with 3 bases between.

The rearrangement uses TRBV6-1 and TRBJ2-7; tentatively, D is TRBD1 (6 bases). V dropped 8 bases and J dropped 6 bases, with 20 bases sitting between them. The CDR3 loop spans 14 amino acids. CDR1 and CDR2 from the germline V gene are MNHNS and SASEGT. The DNA for the CDR3 is TGTGCCAGCGTAGAAAGGACAGCGGCGGGCGAGCAGTACTTC. This gives the protein CASVERTAAGEQYF.

The genes are TRBV25-1 and TRBJ2-1; 7 bases match TRBD2. Germline V gene lookup returns CDR1 MGHDK and CDR2 SYGVNS. The CDR3 totals 16 residues. The V segment lost 5 bases and the J segment 7 bases; nucleotides outside the gene matches: 14. CDR3 protein: CASSPRGRGRSNEQFF. The CDR3 nucleotides read TGTGCCAGCAGTCCTCGAGGGCGCGGGAGATCAAATGAGCAGTTCTTC.

This clone showed up just once. The genes are TRBV19 and TRBJ1-5; TRBD1 is a possible D gene (6 bases). CDR3 length equals 13 residues. Between the trimmed V and J ends, which lost 5 bases and 5 bases, there was a span of 10 bases. Per germline, CDR1 LNHDA and CDR2 SQIVND (reference sequence). The CDR3: CASSSQGDQPQHF. The CDR3 DNA reads as TGTGCCAGTAGTTCACAGGGTGATCAGCCCCAGCATTTT.

This clone appeared a single time. J is TRBJ2-7 and V is TRBV7-8, with a tentative D call TRBD1 (7 bases). Per germline, CDR1 SGHVS and CDR2 FQNEAQ. Between the trimmed V and J ends, which lost 5 bases and 6 bases, there was a span of 20 bases. CDR3 length: 15 residues. The CDR3 reads CASSPDRRGVSEQYF. CDR3 DNA sequence: TGTGCCAGCAGCCCGGACAGGAGGGGTGTGAGCGAGCAGTACTTC.

Here the CDR3 reads CATMKGGQGAVYEQYF. In DNA, the CDR3 is TGTGCCACCATGAAGGGAGGACAGGGGGCGGTGTACGAGCAGTACTTC. This chain connects TRBV28 to TRBJ2-7; TRBD1 agrees at 11 bases. V gave up 10 bases and J gave up 4 bases; unmatched junction bases: 15. Germline loops: CDR1 MDHEN, CDR2 SYDVKM. This CDR3 is built from 16 residues.

This chain connects TRBV28 to TRBJ1-5; D is unresolved. Germline assignment: CDR1 MDHEN and CDR2 SYDVKM. V shed 4 bases and J shed 5 bases, with 6 bases lying between them. CDR3 size: 12 residues. In DNA form, the CDR3 reads TGTGCCAGCAGTTCACATCATCAGCCCCAGCATTTT. Translation gives CASSSHHQPQHF. Together with reference TRBV28 and TRBJ1-5, the CDR3 gives the full variable domain: DVKVTQSSRYLVKRTGEKVFLECVQDMDHENMFWYRQDPGLGLRLIYFSYDVKMKEKGDIPEGYSVSREKKERFSLILESASTNQTSMYLCASSSHHQPQHFGDGTRLSIL.

This clone showed up just once. The V gene is TRBV12-5, the J gene TRBJ1-3; TRBD1 matches 9 bases. The CDR3 is made up of 19 amino acids. Per the germline V gene, CDR1 is LGHNT and CDR2 is FRNRAP. J lost 1 base, V lost 4 bases, and 14 bases had no gene match. The CDR3 nucleotides read TGTGCTAGTGGTTCCCCGCTTGCCGGGACAGGGCCTTCTGGAAACACCATATATTTT. It translates to CASGSPLAGTGPSGNTIYF.

Turning to this clone: Other DNA variants within this sample encode the same CDR3. The V gene is TRBV30, the J gene TRBJ1-5, with TRBD1 matching 8 bases. J lost 0 bases, V lost 3 bases, and 10 bases had no gene match. The germline CDR1 and CDR2 sequences are GTSNPN and SVGIG (reference sequence). The CDR3 loop spans 17 amino acids. CDR3 sequence (DNA): TGTGCCTGGAGACAATCGACAGGGGAGATTAGCAATCAGCCCCAGCATTTT. It translates to CAWRQSTGEISNQPQHF.

J is TRBJ2-7 and V is TRBV10-1, with TRBD1 identical over 7 bases. The V segment lost 5 bases and the J segment 1 base; nucleotides outside the gene matches: 8. This CDR3 is built from 15 residues. CDR1 is WNHNN, CDR2 SYGVQD, per germline (reference sequence). CDR3 in amino acids: CASSSGTANSYEQYF. CDR3 coding DNA: TGCGCCAGCAGTTCCGGGACAGCGAATTCCTACGAGCAGTACTTC.

A remark on this clone: Additional DNA sequences in this sample encode the identical CDR3. This chain uses TRBV5-6 with TRBJ2-7; no definite D call. V was clipped by 3 bases and J by 3 bases, with 4 bases between them. Germline V gene lookup returns CDR1 SGHDT and CDR2 YYEEEE. The CDR3 contains 11 residues. The CDR3 nucleotides are TGTGCCAGCAGCTCACACTACGAGCAGTACTTC. Amino acid sequence: CASSSHYEQYF.

J is TRBJ1-2 and V is TRBV7-9; 9 bases align to TRBD1. Trimming removed 6 bases from V and 3 bases from J; junction bases left unmatched: 5. This CDR3 region has 14 residues. Germline assignment: CDR1 SEHNR and CDR2 FQNEAQ (reference sequence). The CDR3 DNA is TGTGCCAGCAGTTGGACAGGGGACGACTATGGCTACACCTTC. Protein product: CASSWTGDDYGYTF.

The table lists this clone with a few counts. The chain joins TRBV29-1 to TRBJ1-2; D possibly corresponds to TRBD1 (5 bases). With 3 bases removed from V and 4 bases from J, the gap between germline ends came to 6 bases. This CDR3 region has 11 residues. Per germline, CDR1 SQVTM and CDR2 ANQGSEA. The CDR3 DNA follows: TGCAGCGTTGACGACAGCTATGGCTACACCTTC. This encodes CSVDDSYGYTF.

This chain uses TRBV29-1 with TRBJ2-1, with D uncertain. CDR3 length: 14 residues. In germline, CDR1 is SQVTM, CDR2 ANQGSEA. Trimming removed 5 bases at V and 3 bases at J, with 14 bases between. The CDR3 spells CSVTPPGNYNEQFF. CDR3 nucleotides: TGCAGCGTTACCCCTCCAGGAAACTACAATGAGCAGTTCTTC.

This clone was counted a single time. A single base separates this from a much larger clone, so it may be a read error. J is TRBJ2-1 and V is TRBV5-5; D is ambiguous. The CDR3 spans 12 residues. V was cut by 0 bases and J by 6 bases, with 4 bases left in between. Germline V lookup: CDR1 SGHKS, CDR2 YYEKEE (reference sequence). Written as DNA, the CDR3 is TGTGCCAGCAGCTTGGTGGCCAATGAGCAGTTCTTC. This translates into CASSLVANEQFF. The full variable domain, in which reference TRBV5-5 and TRBJ2-1 provide the parts outside the CDR3, is DAGVTQSPTHLIKTRGQQVTLRCSPISGHKSVSWYQQVLGQGPQFIFQYYEKEERGRGNFPDRFSARQFPNYSSELNVNALLLGDSALYLCASSLVANEQFFGPGTRLTVL.

The chain uses TRBV5-6 and TRBJ1-2, with 9 positions matching TRBD1. There are 16 residues in the CDR3. V lost 4 bases and J lost 0; bases outside the gene matches: 7. Per germline, CDR1 SGHDT and CDR2 YYEEEE. This CDR3 reads CASSLDRGRANYGYTF. The CDR3 bases are TGTGCCAGCAGCCTGGACAGGGGACGAGCTAACTATGGCTACACCTTC.

The V call is TRBV19, the J call TRBJ2-5, with 14 bases that match TRBD2. The germline V gene has CDR1 LNHDA and CDR2 SQIVND (reference sequence). This CDR3 is 17 amino acids long. V was pared by 10 bases and J by 1 base, with 11 bases of the junction left unmatched. CDR3 DNA: TGTGCCACCTCCGGGACTAGCGGGAGTTTTTCCCAAGAGACCCAGTACTTC. Translation gives CATSGTSGSFSQETQYF.